This is a list of T cell receptor beta chains from one sample in a study of blood T cell repertoires in COVID-19. The repertoire was sequenced with immunoSEQ multiplex PCR; TCRdb's copy has only in-frame clones and lacks some. Of roughly 160,000 clones in the sample, approximately 80% were seen once. Sequenced input: peripheral blood. These receptors were taken from an older woman with acute or convalescent COVID-19. Both conserved end residues are trimmed from each CDR3. A D gene is named only where the DNA matches it firmly.

ASSSYSRREREGYT | TRBV7-8 | 14 | NA
ATRGQGAGETQY | TRBV10-3 | 12 | TRBD1
ASSGGQAFGNTIY | TRBV28 | 13 | TRBD1
ASSIDRGGRGYT | TRBV19 | 12 | NA
ASSDGWAGNSPLH | TRBV6-1 | 13 | NA
ASSHGTNTGELF | TRBV6-2/TRBV6-3 | 12 | NA
ASSSGGASYEQY | TRBV5-4 | 12 | TRBD2
AWSVAKRGNTIY | TRBV30 | 12 | NA
ASSNRDRSYQETQY | TRBV13 | 14 | TRBD1
ASSFNSMNTEAF | TRBV7-2 | 12 | NA
ASSYGRNQPQH | TRBV6-5 | 11 | NA
ASSLDLTIYEQY | TRBV5-1 | 12 | NA
AWSGGTGPYGYT | TRBV30 | 12 | TRBD1
ASSPWTGAELGGNTIY | TRBV3-1/TRBV3-2 | 16 | TRBD1
ATSGWRGEAF | TRBV24-1 | 10 | NA
ASSLLGGTGST | TRBV19 | 11 | NA
ASSDRVLETQY | TRBV25-1 | 11 | NA
ASSNLVTSYNEQF | TRBV18 | 13 | NA
ASSLAGPSNTEAF | TRBV5-4 | 13 | NA
ASRETGGEQF | TRBV2 | 10 | NA
ASSLGRDEQF | TRBV5-1 | 10 | NA
ASSSGVGYT | TRBV7-9 | 9 | NA
ASSLRTSGLDEQY | TRBV6-5 | 13 | TRBD2
ASSSGLAGGQGQF | TRBV4-3 | 13 | TRBD2
ASSLTGPGRILDEQF | TRBV7-3 | 15 | NA
ASSGGLAF | TRBV28 | 8 | NA
ASSSDRGNFGYT | TRBV7-2 | 12 | TRBD1
ASSLGGGPRVADTQY | TRBV7-8 | 15 | NA
ASSLGGGTDTQY | TRBV11-3 | 12 | TRBD2